Reported below is one T cell receptor beta chain. No antigen is known for it. Germline V gene lookup returns CDR1 GTSNPN and CDR2 SVGIG (reference sequence). The V end lost 0 bases, the J end lost 2 bases, and 8 bases lay between the germline ends. This CDR3 has 14 amino acids. This entry is derived from a study of vaccination effects on CD4 cells after COVID-19. Study-level background: IL-2 at roughly 9.7 IU/ml and peptides at 8.5 to 10 ug/ml were added to cultured PBMC, around 1.9 million per well. Points from the study as a whole: Late post-vaccination, clones induced by infection and those induced by vaccine underwent marked clonal contraction.

The protocol was immunoSEQ multiplex PCR, while the TCRdb copy is restricted to in-frame clones and leaves out a portion. Of more than 60,000 clones in the sample, 74% were seen once. A roughly 10-day culture period preceded the isolation of CD4+ T cells. Participants each got two BNT162b2 or mRNA-1273 vaccine doses. The chain employs TRBV30 and TRBJ1-3; D gene uncertain. Sequences were derived from CD4+ T cells from PBMCs cultured without peptide, sampled after COVID-19 vaccination. This sequence was found in a human donor who received a COVID-19 vaccine. The CDR3 reads CAWSVAFAGNTIYF. As DNA, the CDR3 is TGTGCCTGGAGTGTGGCCTTCGCTGGAAACACCATATATTTT.